This T cell receptor (beta chain) was recorded in a study of sequential checkpoint blockade in melanoma. Treatment reported: randomized to nivolumab then ipilimumab (arm A) or the reverse (arm B). Only in-frame clones appear in the TCRdb table, and some are missing; sequencing was by immunoSEQ multiplex PCR. The table includes tens of thousands of clones, roughly 76% detected once. The germline V and J ends were trimmed by 2 bases and 2 bases, with 7 bases remaining between them. Germline V lookup: CDR1 SGHAT, CDR2 FQNNGV. The length of the CDR3 is 13 residues. The chain is built from TRBV11-2 and TRBJ2-7; a weak D match, TRBD1 (5 bases). The TCR was taken from a human donor with melanoma. The sequenced sample was CD8+ T cells sorted from blood (inferred from file names), obtained from a patient given nivolumab and ipilimumab in sequence. The CDR3 sequence is CASSLRGPYEQYF. The CDR3 region has the DNA TGTGCCAGCAGCTTAAGGGGCCCCTACGAGCAGTACTTC.